This TCR beta chain was sequenced during a study of shared clonotypes between healthy human individuals. Study summary: The donors, two women and a few men, were aged 18 to 49.

Naive CD8 cells were CD45RO-negative, positively selected for CCR7, excluding terminally differentiated effector memory CD45RA+ cells. Sequenced by immunoSEQ multiplex PCR; TCRdb stores in-frame clones only, minus some. The data contain around 2,000,000 clones, about 93% of them singletons. A word on this clone: Antigen unknown.

V was cut by 6 bases and J by 0 bases, with 16 bases left in between. CDR1 and CDR2 (germline): LNHNV, YYDKDF (reference sequence). This CDR3 is built from 16 residues. Study observations and caveats: Generally, naive subsets came out with larger estimated richness than memory subsets. Despite large depth, rarefaction showed incomplete sorted-subset sequencing.

Sequences were obtained from naive CD8+ T cells from PBMCs. The receptor's source is a man aged 18 to 30 in good health. Some clones in this sample may be carry-over from other donors' samples. The chain has TRBV15 and TRBJ2-3, with D possibly being TRBD1 or TRBD2 (6 bases each). The CDR3 bases are TGTGCCACCAGGGGGGGCGGGACGGCTAGCACAGATACGCAGTATTTT. Its protein product is CATRGGGTASTDTQYF.